These T cell receptor beta chains were read from a single sample in a study of blood T cell repertoires in COVID-19. Libraries were prepared by immunoSEQ multiplex PCR; TCRdb keeps only in-frame clonotypes and omits some of them. The sample contains under 300,000 clones, around 86% of which appear only once. Sequencing input: PBMCs or T cells enriched from blood (not recorded which). The receptor set was obtained from a middle-aged woman who had recovered from COVID-19. Each CDR3 is given with its conserved first and last residue. A D gene is named only where the DNA matches it firmly. The listing skips clone size in some rows; elsewhere it reads once, few, many or a size class.

size	D	J	V	CDR3	DNA
NA	NA	TRBJ1-6	TRBV27	CASSPRTASSYNSPLHF	TGTGCCAGCAGTCCAAGGACAGCTAGCTCCTATAATTCACCCCTCCACTTT
NA	NA	TRBJ1-2	TRBV5-1	CASSSSVTTYGYTF	TGCGCCAGCAGCTCATCGGTGACAACTTATGGCTACACCTTC
NA	TRBD1	TRBJ2-1	TRBV7-3	CASSSRGQGSNEQFF	TGTGCCAGCAGCTCGAGGGGACAGGGGTCCAATGAGCAGTTCTTC
NA	NA	TRBJ1-4	TRBV3-1/TRBV3-2	CASSSRYRGTNEKLFF	TGTGCCAGCAGCTCACGGTATCGTGGAACTAATGAAAAACTGTTTTTT
NA	NA	TRBJ2-1	TRBV6-5	CASSLRSEQFF	TGTGCCAGCAGCCTACGGAGTGAGCAGTTCTTC
NA	NA	TRBJ1-4	TRBV6-5	CASSYSSGLNEKLFF	TGTGCCAGCAGTTACTCGTCGGGACTTAATGAAAAACTGTTTTTT
NA	NA	TRBJ1-3	TRBV10-3	CAISDLGDTIYF	TGTGCCATCAGTGATTTAGGAGACACCATATATTTT
NA	TRBD2	TRBJ2-7	TRBV6-5	CASSYSRLAGDYEQYF	TGTGCCAGCAGTTACTCGAGACTAGCGGGGGACTACGAGCAGTACTTC
NA	TRBD2	TRBJ2-2	TRBV14	CASSHQLAGGTGELFF	TGTGCCAGCAGTCATCAACTAGCGGGTGGGACCGGGGAGCTGTTTTTT
NA	TRBD1	TRBJ1-1	TRBV2	CATGTGRNTEAFF	TGTGCCACCGGGACAGGGCGAAACACTGAAGCTTTCTTT
NA	TRBD1	TRBJ1-2	TRBV7-9	CASKYHGGDSDGYTF	TGTGCCAGCAAATACCATGGAGGGGACAGCGATGGCTACACCTTC
NA	NA	TRBJ2-3	TRBV5-4	CASSGTTRTDTQYF	TGTGCCAGCAGCGGCACTACTAGGACAGATACGCAGTATTTT
NA	NA	TRBJ1-2	TRBV5-1	CASSSTGAAGGYTF	TGCGCCAGCAGCTCAACCGGGGCTGCGGGGGGCTACACCTTC
NA	NA	TRBJ1-6	TRBV27	CASSLSGVRSPLHF	TGTGCCAGCAGTTTATCAGGGGTGCGTTCACCCCTCCACTTT
once	TRBD1	TRBJ1-3	TRBV6-5	CASTHPGGGNTIYF	TGTGCCAGCACCCATCCAGGGGGTGGAAACACCATATATTTT
NA	NA	TRBJ2-7	TRBV6-5	CASSPRRQVYEQYF	TGTGCCAGCAGTCCCCGCAGACAGGTCTACGAGCAGTACTTC
NA	NA	TRBJ2-1	TRBV5-1	CASSPDGADNEQFF	TGCGCCAGCAGCCCCGATGGGGCAGACAATGAGCAGTTCTTC
NA	TRBD2	TRBJ2-3	TRBV4-3	CASSQDYSGRTDTQYF	TGCGCCAGCAGCCAGGACTATAGCGGGAGAACGGATACGCAGTATTTT